This note documents a single T cell receptor (beta chain) sequence. The antigen remains undetermined. Sequencing used immunoSEQ multiplex PCR; TCRdb keeps in-frame clones, though not all of them. The repertoire holds tens of thousands of clones, with just under 80% as singletons. The CDR3 is 12 residues long. From germline, CDR1 is MGHDK and CDR2 SYGVNS. V dropped 8 bases and J dropped 5; count of bases not matched to a gene: 2. Indicated time point: cycle 4 day 1 (C4D1), after less than 7 weeks of nivolumab. Each and every patient relapsed after autologous stem cell transplantation, and patients got differing brentuximab vedotin exposure. The sample comes from a study of PD-1 blockade in classical Hodgkin lymphoma. Study-level results: Patients with an early start, nivolumab under 1 year after ASCT, were excluded. Healthy donors reportedly exceeded newly diagnosed patients in baseline TCR diversity.

The chain carries TRBV25-1 and TRBJ1-2; 10 nucleotides agree with TRBD1. The material was peripheral blood mononuclear cells (PBMCs), obtained before the fourth cycle of nivolumab. This clonotype was obtained from a human donor with classical Hodgkin lymphoma. The CDR3 loop is CASWDRGYGYTF. For the CDR3, the DNA is TGTGCCAGCTGGGACAGGGGTTATGGCTACACCTTC.